The source of this T cell receptor beta chain is a study of regulatory T cells in long-lasting Graves disease. Assembly of TCR beta libraries relied on iRepertoire HTBI primers together with Arm-PCR of CDR3 regions. Methods used by the authors: Detected in the samples were about 60 TRBV and more than 11 TRBJ segments. Using its own MiXCR run on the multiplex PCR reads, TCRdb lists one record per CDR3 protein. The V and J calls, along with clone size, are taken from TCRdb and not from the paper's own processing. The table lists 310,000 or so distinct CDR3 sequences, around 19% of them singletons. Regarding time point: persistent/refractory GD, antithyroid drugs over 5 years with positive TRAb. PBMC RNA was the source of the TCR library. With 8 bases removed from V and 0 bases from J, the gap between germline ends came to 11 bases. The germline V gene has CDR1 SGHNT and CDR2 YENEEA. CDR3 length equals 13 residues.

The TCR originated in a female donor with Graves disease. The sample consisted of peripheral blood mononuclear cells (PBMCs), taken when the disease was refractory, from a patient treated with antithyroid drugs. J is TRBJ2-7 and V is TRBV11-3; possibly TRBD2 for D (5 bases). The CDR3 bases are TGTGCCAGCTCGAGGGCGAGCTCCTACGAGCAGTACTTC. As protein: CASSRASSYEQYF.